The source of this TCR beta chain is a study of cytomegalovirus exposure and HLA in healthy donors. Study outcomes and limitations: Roughly even sequencing depth across donors was the assumption behind the presence/absence analyses. Per a prior analysis, the majority of TCR beta V segments were productive roughly 87% or roughly 30% of the time.

On this clone: The antigen is undetermined.

The PCR employed 60 Vbeta primers together with 13 Jbeta primers. Produced via immunoSEQ multiplex PCR; TCRdb's table is partial and in-frame only. The data contain 150,000 to 200,000 clones, 82% of them seen just once; the ten biggest clones take up less than 2%. The CDR3 is made up of 15 amino acids. Germline values: CDR1 MGHRA, CDR2 YSYEKL. Trimming cost V 0 bases and J 7 bases, with 15 bases left between them. This TCR derives from a man in his forties in good health and CMV-seronegative. The sequencing sample was made of PBMCs. The J gene is TRBJ1-1, the V gene TRBV4-1, with D perhaps matching TRBD1 (5 bases). The CDR3 nucleotides read TGCGCCAGCAGCCAAGATTGGGGGGTCCAGGGTGAAGCTTTCTTT. The encoded protein is CASSQDWGVQGEAFF.